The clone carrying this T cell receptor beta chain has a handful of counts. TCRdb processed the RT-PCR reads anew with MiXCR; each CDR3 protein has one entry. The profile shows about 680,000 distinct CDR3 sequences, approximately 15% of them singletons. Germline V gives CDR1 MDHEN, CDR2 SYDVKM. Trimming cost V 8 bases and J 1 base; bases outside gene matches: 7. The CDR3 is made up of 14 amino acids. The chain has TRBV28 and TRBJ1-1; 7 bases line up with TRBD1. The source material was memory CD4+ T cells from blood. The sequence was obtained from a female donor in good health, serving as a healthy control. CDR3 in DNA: TGTGCCAGCCAGAGTACAGGGGCGAACACTGAAGCTTTCTTT. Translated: CASQSTGANTEAFF.